This record looks at one TCR beta chain sequence and its context. This record belongs to a study of preoperative IRX-2 immunotherapy in early breast cancer. Treatment: preoperative locoregional IRX-2 cytokine immunotherapy. Assay used: immunoSEQ multiplex PCR; TCRdb lists only in-frame clones, some missing. The table includes some 99,000 clones, about nine tenths detected once. The clonotype was recovered from a human donor with breast cancer. The sequencing here drew on tumor tissue, taken after IRX-2 immunotherapy.

CDR3 region: CASSYELRDRSNGYTF. For the CDR3, the DNA is TGCGCCAGCAGCTACGAACTTCGGGACAGGTCAAATGGCTACACCTTC. The chain has TRBV5-1 and TRBJ1-2, with 8 bases lining up with TRBD1. The CDR3 runs to 16 residues. V lost 3 bases, J lost 6 bases, and 13 bases stayed unmatched. The V gene's germline CDR1 is SGHRS and CDR2 YFSETQ.